The next 31 T cell receptor beta chains were all read from a single sample in a study of cytomegalovirus exposure and HLA in healthy donors. The PCR ran on 60 Vbeta and 13 Jbeta primers. TCRdb's copy holds only in-frame clones and misses some; the assay was immunoSEQ multiplex PCR. The specimen's table records around 120,000 clones. The sample taken for sequencing was PBMCs. These receptors were collected from a man between 18 and 35 years old in good health and CMV-seronegative.

The V and J genes are TRBV15 and TRBJ2-3; D perhaps matches TRBD2 (6 bases). V dropped 0 bases and J dropped 0 bases, with 13 bases sitting between them. The CDR3 covers 17 residues. Germline V gene lookup returns CDR1 LNHNV and CDR2 YYDKDF (reference sequence). The CDR3 sequence: CATSRDLTSWSTDTQYF. The CDR3 bases are TGTGCCACCAGCAGAGATTTAACTAGCTGGAGCACAGATACGCAGTATTTT.

V and J are TRBV6-1 and TRBJ2-1; the match to TRBD2 covers 10 bases. The CDR3 spans 18 residues. Germline V gives CDR1 MNHNS, CDR2 SASEGT. V was pared by 2 bases and J by 5 bases, with 12 bases of the junction left unmatched. The CDR3 reads CASSERLASGSYNNEQFF. CDR3 sequence (DNA): TGTGCCAGCAGTGAAAGGTTGGCTAGCGGGAGTTATAACAATGAGCAGTTCTTC.

The rearrangement uses TRBV6-5 and TRBJ1-4, with 9 positions matching TRBD1. The CDR3 runs to 15 residues. V was clipped by 0 bases and J by 8 bases; unmatched bases: 4. Per the germline V gene, CDR1 is MNHEY and CDR2 is SVGAGI. CDR3 in amino acids: CASSYSTGGREKLFF. Written as DNA, the CDR3 is TGTGCCAGCAGTTACTCCACAGGGGGCAGGGAAAAACTGTTTTTT.

The chain combines TRBV4-1 with TRBJ1-1; D may be TRBD1 (5 bases). V lost 1 base and J 1 base, leaving 10 bases between the germline ends. CDR1 MGHRA and CDR2 YSYEKL come from the germline V gene. The CDR3 spans 15 residues. This CDR3 is CASSQVPGKNTEAFF. CDR3 in DNA: TGCGCCAGCAGCCAAGTCCCAGGGAAGAACACTGAAGCTTTCTTT.

J is TRBJ2-7 and V is TRBV2; 7 nucleotides line up with TRBD2. The CDR3 spans 13 residues. Germline V gives CDR1 SNHLY, CDR2 FYNNEI. V lost 10 bases and J lost 2; bases outside the gene matches: 8. CDR3 DNA sequence: TGTGCCATGCTACTAGCGAGAACCTACGAGCAGTACTTC. Its translation is CAMLLARTYEQYF.

The chain links TRBV19 to TRBJ2-3, with 7 nucleotides matching TRBD1. The CDR3 contains 15 residues. The germline V gene has CDR1 LNHDA and CDR2 SQIVND (reference sequence). V was clipped by 7 bases and J by 4 bases; unmatched bases: 11. The CDR3: CASTLRDRAADTQYF. CDR3 DNA: TGTGCCAGTACCCTCCGAGACAGGGCCGCAGATACGCAGTATTTT.

The V gene is TRBV7-9, the J gene TRBJ1-2; TRBD1 might be the D (6 bases). CDR3 length: 13 residues. The V end was cut by 5 bases, the J end by 1 base, with 8 bases between. Per germline, CDR1 SEHNR and CDR2 FQNEAQ (reference sequence). CDR3 in amino acids: CASSRQVNYGYTF. CDR3 nucleotide sequence: TGTGCCAGCAGCCGACAGGTTAACTATGGCTACACCTTC. Full variable domain (remainder filled in from reference TRBV7-9 and TRBJ1-2): DTGVSQNPRHKITKRGQNVTFRCDPISEHNRLYWYRQTLGQGPEFLTYFQNEAQLEKSRLLSDRFSAERPKGSFSTLEIQRTEQGDSAMYLCASSRQVNYGYTFGSGTRLTVV.

The chain employs TRBV19 and TRBJ1-2; 9 positions match TRBD1. Germline V gene lookup returns CDR1 LNHDA and CDR2 SQIVND (reference sequence). Germline trimming cut 5 bases from V and 7 bases from J; bases unmatched to any gene: 8. CDR3 length: 14 amino acids. Written as DNA, the CDR3 is TGTGCCAGTAGTCCCGGGACAGGGCTCGGTGGCTACACCTTC. This sequence encodes CASSPGTGLGGYTF.

This chain connects TRBV11-3 to TRBJ2-7; 13 bases align to TRBD2. The germline V gene has CDR1 SGHNT and CDR2 YENEEA. The CDR3 runs 15 residues. Trimming cost V 4 bases and J 7 bases; bases outside gene matches: 7. The CDR3 reads CASSSNPGLAGEQYF. The CDR3 nucleotides are TGTGCCAGCAGCTCAAACCCGGGACTAGCGGGAGAGCAGTACTTC.

The chain has TRBV13 and TRBJ1-1; 10 bases align to TRBD1. There are 17 residues in the CDR3. Trimming took 2 bases from V and 0 from J; bases not matched to a gene: 6. CDR1 and CDR2 (germline): PRHDT, FYEKMQ (reference sequence). The CDR3 region is CASSLSGTGAMNTEAFF. In DNA, the CDR3 is TGTGCCAGCAGCTTAAGTGGGACAGGGGCGATGAACACTGAAGCTTTCTTT.

The CDR3 DNA reads as TGTGCCAGCAGTGACGGGCCAGGCCAAGCTTTCTTT. Protein product: CASSDGPGQAFF. The rearrangement links TRBV6-4 to TRBJ1-1; no definite D call. The germline V gene has CDR1 MRHNA and CDR2 SNTAGT. V was cut by 2 bases and J by 9 bases, with 10 bases left in between. The CDR3 runs to 12 residues.

V gene TRBV9 combines with J gene TRBJ2-1; unclear D gene. CDR1 and CDR2 from the germline V gene are SGDLS and YYNGEE. The CDR3 runs 14 residues. Trimming left V 0 bases short and J 5 bases short, with 9 bases between. The CDR3 is CASSVVEDNNEQFF. The CDR3 DNA is TGTGCCAGCAGCGTAGTAGAAGACAACAATGAGCAGTTCTTC.

This chain links TRBV7-8 with TRBJ1-1; TRBD1 aligns across 9 bases. Trimming at V came to 3 bases and at J to 1 base, leaving 6 bases not matched to a gene. Germline CDR1 reads SGHVS; CDR2 reads FQNEAQ. The CDR3 spans 16 residues. CDR3 in amino acids: CASSFHPGQGNTEAFF. The CDR3 nucleotides read TGTGCCAGCAGCTTCCATCCGGGACAGGGGAACACTGAAGCTTTCTTT.

J is TRBJ1-2 and V is TRBV5-6, with 7 bases fitting TRBD1. CDR1 SGHDT and CDR2 YYEEEE come from the germline V gene. The junction had 12 bases not matched to a gene; V was cut back by 10 bases and J by 6 bases. This CDR3 has 13 amino acids. CDR3 coding DNA: TGTGCCTCAAAACGACAGGGATTGGATGGCTACACCTTC. This sequence encodes CASKRQGLDGYTF.

This chain links TRBV2 with TRBJ1-2; D is ambiguous. CDR1 and CDR2 from the germline V gene are SNHLY and FYNNEI. The length of the CDR3 is 15 residues. Deletions cut 0 bases from V and 3 bases from J, with 11 bases between. CDR3 residues: CASSEADASYYGYTF. CDR3 DNA sequence: TGTGCCAGCAGTGAAGCAGATGCCAGTTACTATGGCTACACCTTC. The whole variable domain, remainder taken from reference TRBV2 and TRBJ1-2, is EPEVTQTPSHQVTQMGQEVILRCVPISNHLYFYWYRQILGQKVEFLVSFYNNEISEKSEIFDDQFSVERPDGSNFTLKIRSTKLEDSAMYFCASSEADASYYGYTFGSGTRLTVV.

The chain recombines TRBV5-1 with TRBJ2-7, with a weak D call TRBD1 (6 bases). The CDR3 has 14 residues. The V end lost 3 bases, the J end lost 2 bases, and 12 bases lay between the germline ends. CDR1 and CDR2 (germline): SGHRS, YFSETQ. CDR3 nucleotides: TGCGCCAGCAGCTGGGACACCGGACCCTACGAGCAGTACTTC. Translating it yields CASSWDTGPYEQYF. Full variable domain (missing parts from reference TRBV5-1 and TRBJ2-7): KAGVTQTPRYLIKTRGQQVTLSCSPISGHRSVSWYQQTPGQGLQFLFEYFSETQRNKGNFPGRFSGRQFSNSRSEMNVSTLELGDSALYLCASSWDTGPYEQYFGPGTRLTVT.

This chain joins TRBV5-8 and TRBJ2-2; TRBD1 agrees at 9 bases. V lost 3 bases, J lost 1 base, and 7 bases stayed unmatched. The CDR3 contains 17 residues. CDR1 is SGHTS, CDR2 YDEGEE, per germline. The CDR3 is CASSSQGAAVNTGELFF. The CDR3 DNA is TGTGCCAGCAGCTCACAGGGGGCGGCCGTGAACACCGGGGAGCTGTTTTTT.

The genes are TRBV5-1 and TRBJ2-1, with D possibly being TRBD2 (5 bases). V lost 0 bases and J 14 bases, leaving 12 bases between the germline ends. There are 12 residues in the CDR3. Germline V gene data show CDR1 as SGHRS and CDR2 as YFSETQ. CDR3 sequence: CASSLGPTGKFF. Written as DNA, the CDR3 is TGCGCCAGCAGCTTGGGGCCGACGGGGAAGTTCTTC. Supplemented by reference TRBV5-1 and TRBJ2-1, the full variable domain reads KAGVTQTPRYLIKTRGQQVTLSCSPISGHRSVSWYQQTPGQGLQFLFEYFSETQRNKGNFPGRFSGRQFSNSRSEMNVSTLELGDSALYLCASSLGPTGKFFGPGTRLTVL.

This chain connects TRBV11-2 to TRBJ2-3; a weak D match, TRBD1 (6 bases). Trimming cost V 5 bases and J 1 base, with 13 bases left between them. The CDR3 extends over 15 amino acids. Germline lookup yields CDR1 SGHAT and CDR2 FQNNGV. CDR3 sequence reads: CASSPRPGGTDTQYF. The CDR3 DNA is TGTGCCAGCAGCCCCCGTCCAGGGGGCACAGATACGCAGTATTTT.

The rearrangement links TRBV27 to TRBJ1-5, with a tentative D call TRBD1 (5 bases). V was clipped by 6 bases and J by 4 bases, with 13 bases between them. Germline V CDR1 and CDR2: MNHEY, SMNVEV (reference sequence). The CDR3 is 14 amino acids. The CDR3 nucleotides are TGTGCCAGCAGGCCCTCAGGGTGGAATCAGCCCCAGCATTTT. Translating gives CASRPSGWNQPQHF.

The chain joins TRBV15 to TRBJ1-1; D is ambiguous. The length of the CDR3 is 13 residues. The V end lost 0 bases, the J end lost 3 bases, and 5 bases lay between the germline ends. Germline-derived CDR1 and CDR2 are LNHNV and YYDKDF (reference sequence). The CDR3 coding sequence is TGTGCCACCAGCAGAGAAAGCGACACTGAAGCTTTCTTT. Its translation: CATSRESDTEAFF.

V is TRBV4-1 and J is TRBJ2-2; 10 positions agree with TRBD2. After removal of 0 bases from V and 5 bases from J, the junction contained 3 bases not matched to a gene. Germline V gene lookup returns CDR1 MGHRA and CDR2 YSYEKL. The CDR3 is 16 amino acids. The DNA of the CDR3 is TGCGCCAGCAGCCAAGATCAGGGACTAGCGACCGGGGAGCTGTTTTTT. Its translation is CASSQDQGLATGELFF.

The J gene is TRBJ2-5, the V gene TRBV9; 9 bases are shared with TRBD1. Looked up from germline, CDR1 is SGDLS and CDR2 is YYNGEE. The ends lost 0 bases at V and 1 base at J; junction bases unmatched: 7. The CDR3 runs 17 residues. The CDR3 nucleotides are TGTGCCAGCAGCGTAGCGTCCGGGACAGGGAGCCAAGAGACCCAGTACTTC. This sequence encodes CASSVASGTGSQETQYF. The full variable domain, its missing parts supplied by reference TRBV9 and TRBJ2-5, is DSGVTQTPKHLITATGQRVTLRCSPRSGDLSVYWYQQSLDQGLQFLIQYYNGEERAKGNILERFSAQQFPDLHSELNLSSLELGDSALYFCASSVASGTGSQETQYFGPGTRLLVL.

This chain links TRBV7-2 with TRBJ1-3; D is possibly TRBD1 (5 bases). V was pared by 3 bases and J by 4 bases, with 13 bases between. CDR3 size: 15 residues. Germline CDR1 SGHTA, CDR2 FQGNSA. The CDR3 here is CASSLVGAVGNTIYF. DNA for the CDR3: TGTGCCAGCAGCTTGGTAGGGGCAGTAGGAAACACCATATATTTT.

J is TRBJ1-1 and V is TRBV29-1; a possible D gene is TRBD1 (5 bases). The CDR3 extends over 10 amino acids. Germline lookup yields CDR1 SQVTM and CDR2 ANQGSEA. Trimming stripped 7 bases from V and 11 bases from J, with 14 bases between. DNA for the CDR3: TGCAGCGCTAGACAGAAGTCGGCTTTCTTT. This encodes CSARQKSAFF.

The chain couples TRBV27 to TRBJ2-6; 8 nucleotides agree with TRBD1. V shed 6 bases and J 4 bases; nucleotides not matched to a gene: 14. The CDR3 extends over 18 amino acids. Germline V gene sequence: CDR1 MNHEY, CDR2 SMNVEV (reference sequence). CDR3: CASRGPDRVFGGANVLTF. The CDR3 DNA sequence: TGTGCCAGCAGAGGGCCGGACAGGGTTTTCGGCGGGGCCAACGTCCTGACTTTC.

The rearrangement links TRBV6-1 to TRBJ1-5; TRBD1 matches 7 bases. This CDR3 contains 12 residues. The V segment lost 8 bases and the J segment 4 bases; nucleotides outside the gene matches: 2. Germline V gives CDR1 MNHNS, CDR2 SASEGT. The CDR3, as DNA: TGTGCCAGCGGGGGACAGAATCAGCCCCAGCATTTT. Translation gives CASGGQNQPQHF.

The chain recombines TRBV6-5 with TRBJ2-1, with D unresolved. CDR1 is MNHEY, CDR2 SVGAGI, per germline. V was pared by 6 bases and J by 8 bases, with 8 bases between. The CDR3 extends over 11 amino acids. The CDR3 loop reads CASRRVDEQFF. For the CDR3, the DNA is TGTGCCAGCAGGCGAGTTGATGAGCAGTTCTTC.

CDR3 protein: CASHFAGETYEQYF. Written as DNA, the CDR3 is TGTGCCAGCCATTTTGCAGGGGAAACCTACGAGCAGTACTTC. This chain joins TRBV21-1 and TRBJ2-7; the table's D call, TRBD1, has no DNA check behind it. TRBV21-1 is a pseudogene segment. The CDR3 loop spans 14 amino acids.

The gene calls are TRBV11-2 and TRBJ2-1; no clear D gene. CDR3 length equals 13 residues. Per the germline V gene, CDR1 is SGHAT and CDR2 is FQNNGV. The V and J ends lost 0 bases and 9 bases respectively, with 9 bases between them. The CDR3 loop reads CASSLERESEQFF. The DNA of the CDR3 is TGTGCCAGCAGCTTAGAAAGAGAATCTGAGCAGTTCTTC.

Here the CDR3 DNA reads TGTGCCAGTAGTATAGATCTATCCGTCGCTAACTATGGCTACACCTTC. Translating gives CASSIDLSVANYGYTF. The chain is built from TRBV19 and TRBJ1-2; D unresolved. The CDR3 is 16 residues long. Trimming removed 0 bases at V and 0 bases at J, with 11 bases between. Germline V gene sequence: CDR1 LNHDA, CDR2 SQIVND (reference sequence).